This T cell receptor (beta chain) originates from a study of blood T cells in healthy people across ages. Notes on the study in general: It was the long-lived donors that had more naive CD4+ cells and higher diversity than aged donors.

A second PCR of roughly 6 to 12 cycles used a sample-barcoded 5' primer and a J-beta primer mix. TCRdb processed the 5' RACE reads anew with MiXCR; each CDR3 protein has one entry. The sample records approximately 800,000 distinct CDR3 sequences, roughly 60% being singletons. Trimming left V 0 bases short and J 1 base short, with 15 bases between. The CDR3 covers 17 residues. CDR1 MNHEY and CDR2 SVGAGI come from the germline V gene. As concerns this clonotype: The antigen remains undetermined.

Material for sequencing was blood. The sequence came from a man aged 30 to 39 in good health. The rearrangement links TRBV6-5 to TRBJ1-2; TRBD1 might be the D (6 bases). Written as DNA, the CDR3 is TGTGCCAGCAGTTACTCGGCGAGTACAGGGAATAACTATGGCTACACCTTC. Translation: CASSYSASTGNNYGYTF.